Below are 13 T cell receptor beta chains sequenced from a single sample in a study of blood T cell repertoires in COVID-19. Some clones are missing from TCRdb's copy, which holds only in-frame ones; the method was immunoSEQ multiplex PCR. The table lists some 100,000 clones, about nine tenths of them singletons. The sample was peripheral blood. The receptor source for this set is a man between 50 and 59 years old with acute or convalescent COVID-19.

The chain combines TRBV5-1 with TRBJ1-1; the D gene is possibly TRBD1 (6 bases). CDR1 is SGHRS and CDR2 is YFSETQ in the germline V gene. There are 14 residues in the CDR3. V dropped 5 bases and J dropped 8 bases, with 19 bases sitting between them. CDR3 region: CASRPPQTGSEAFF. In DNA, the CDR3 is TGCGCCAGCAGACCGCCTCAGACAGGATCGGAAGCTTTCTTT. Together with reference TRBV5-1 and TRBJ1-1, the CDR3 gives the full variable domain: KAGVTQTPRYLIKTRGQQVTLSCSPISGHRSVSWYQQTPGQGLQFLFEYFSETQRNKGNFPGRFSGRQFSNSRSEMNVSTLELGDSALYLCASRPPQTGSEAFFGQGTRLTVV.

The chain couples TRBV11-2 to TRBJ2-7, with TRBD2 matching 14 bases. CDR3 length: 14 residues. Germline-derived CDR1 and CDR2 are SGHAT and FQNNGV. With V trimmed by 5 bases and J by 5 bases, 2 bases remained unmatched. CDR3 DNA sequence: TGTGCCAGCAGCATGGGACTAGCGGGAGACGAGCAGTACTTC. Protein: CASSMGLAGDEQYF.

The chain carries TRBV18 and TRBJ1-5, with 12 bases matching TRBD1. The trim removed 6 bases at V and 7 bases at J, leaving 13 bases unmatched. Germline V lookup: CDR1 KGHSH, CDR2 LQKENI. The CDR3 totals 17 residues. The CDR3 DNA reads TGTGCCAGCTCCCAGGTACCGGGACAGGGGGCCTTACAGCCCCAGCATTTT. Its protein product is CASSQVPGQGALQPQHF. The whole variable domain, filled in from reference TRBV18 and TRBJ1-5, reads NAGVMQNPRHLVRRRGQEARLRCSPMKGHSHVYWYRQLPEEGLKFMVYLQKENIIDESGMPKERFSAEFPKEGPSILRIQQVVRGDSAAYFCASSQVPGQGALQPQHFGDGTRLSIL.

A single count supports this clone. CDR3 DNA: TGTGCTAGTGGTTCCGCCTTATGGGGCGGTGGCTACACCTTC. It specifies CASGSALWGGGYTF. The gene calls are TRBV12-5 and TRBJ1-2, with a tentative D call TRBD1 (5 bases). This CDR3 is built from 14 residues. Germline CDR1 reads LGHNT; CDR2 reads FRNRAP. V lost 4 bases and J 7 bases, leaving 16 bases between the germline ends.

The chain joins TRBV6-5 to TRBJ2-7, with TRBD1 matching over 8 bases. This CDR3 is built from 16 residues. With 4 bases clipped from V and 6 bases from J, the junction kept 14 bases outside the gene matches. In germline, CDR1 is MNHEY, CDR2 SVGAGI. The CDR3 nucleotides read TGTGCCAGCAGTTTGTCCTACTCGGGACAGGCGTTCGAGCAGTACTTC. Translated: CASSLSYSGQAFEQYF.

V usage is TRBV25-1 and J usage is TRBJ1-6; D is unclear. V was clipped by 6 bases and J by 8 bases, with 20 bases between them. Germline V gene lookup returns CDR1 MGHDK and CDR2 SYGVNS. This CDR3 is 16 amino acids long. The CDR3 DNA sequence: TGTGCCAGCAGCCCCCCACGTGAGGCGGCGGATTCACCCCTCCACTTT. Protein: CASSPPREAADSPLHF. Full variable domain (outside the CDR3, taken from reference TRBV25-1 and TRBJ1-6): EADIYQTPRYLVIGTGKKITLECSQTMGHDKMYWYQQDPGMELHLIHYSYGVNSTEKGDLSSESTVSRIRTEHFPLTLESARPSHTSQYLCASSPPREAADSPLHFGNGTRLTVT.

This chain connects TRBV5-6 to TRBJ1-1; D call uncertain. Trimming left V 2 bases short and J 0 bases short, with 5 bases between. Germline V gene data show CDR1 as SGHDT and CDR2 as YYEEEE. This CDR3 region has 13 residues. The CDR3 spells CASSFQVNTEAFF. In DNA, the CDR3 is TGTGCCAGCAGCTTTCAGGTGAACACTGAAGCTTTCTTT.

The CDR3 loop reads CASSQGGPNTEAFF. The DNA for the CDR3 is TGTGCCAGCAGCCAGGGGGGGCCGAACACTGAAGCTTTCTTT. The V gene is TRBV3-1 (or the pseudogene TRBV3-2), the J gene TRBJ1-1; TRBD1 might be the D (6 bases). The germline V gene has CDR1 LGHDT and CDR2 YNNKEL (reference sequence). Trimming removed 3 bases from V and 1 base from J, with 9 bases in between. This CDR3 has 14 residues.

J is TRBJ2-7 and V is TRBV2; 11 bases fit TRBD1. The CDR3 loop spans 13 amino acids. Unmatched junction bases numbered 0, after V lost 6 bases and J lost 2 bases. In germline, CDR1 is SNHLY, CDR2 FYNNEI. Written as DNA, the CDR3 is TGTGCCAGCAGGGGACAGGGGGCCTACGAGCAGTACTTC. Amino acid sequence: CASRGQGAYEQYF.

The CDR3 DNA sequence: TGTGCCATCCTCCATCTCAGGGGGAACACTGAAGCTTTCTTT. It specifies CAILHLRGNTEAFF. The chain recombines TRBV3-1 (or the pseudogene TRBV3-2) with TRBJ1-1, with a possible D match to TRBD1 (6 bases). Germline V CDR1 and CDR2: LGHDT, YNNKEL (reference sequence). CDR3 length: 14 residues. V was pared by 10 bases and J by 1 base, with 16 bases between.

The J gene is TRBJ1-3, the V gene TRBV18; unclear D gene. V dropped 6 bases and J dropped 2 bases, with 5 bases sitting between them. The CDR3 is made up of 12 amino acids. CDR1 KGHSH and CDR2 LQKENI come from the germline V gene. The DNA for the CDR3 is TGTGCCAGCTCTCATCCTGGAAACACCATATATTTT. Encoded protein: CASSHPGNTIYF. Together with reference TRBV18 and TRBJ1-3, the CDR3 gives the full variable domain: NAGVMQNPRHLVRRRGQEARLRCSPMKGHSHVYWYRQLPEEGLKFMVYLQKENIIDESGMPKERFSAEFPKEGPSILRIQQVVRGDSAAYFCASSHPGNTIYFGEGSWLTVV.

The chain joins TRBV24-1 to TRBJ2-1; D may be TRBD2 (7 bases). V shed 2 bases and J shed 7 bases, with 14 bases lying between them. The CDR3 covers 15 residues. Germline V CDR1 and CDR2: KGHDR, SFDVKD. This chain's CDR3 is CATSDSTGGWNEQFF. In DNA, the CDR3 is TGTGCCACCAGTGATTCCACGGGGGGCTGGAATGAGCAGTTCTTC.

The chain is built from TRBV4-1 and TRBJ2-7, with TRBD1 identical over 10 bases. Germline V gives CDR1 MGHRA, CDR2 YSYEKL. After removal of 1 base from V and 5 bases from J, the junction contained 5 bases not matched to a gene. The length of the CDR3 is 15 residues. Here the CDR3 reads CASSQGDRGIHEQYF. The CDR3 DNA sequence: TGCGCCAGCAGCCAAGGGGACAGGGGAATCCACGAGCAGTACTTC.